A single sample is the source of the 30 T cell receptor beta chains below, sequenced in a study of blood T cell repertoires in COVID-19. Repertoires were generated with immunoSEQ multiplex PCR, while TCRdb's copy carries only in-frame clones and drops some. In the table there are tens of thousands of clones, 85% to 90% of which are singletons. Input material: peripheral blood. The origin of the receptors is a man over 45 with active COVID-19.

The chain links TRBV10-3 to TRBJ2-3, with 8 positions matching TRBD2. The CDR3 extends over 14 amino acids. Trimming took 6 bases from V and 2 from J; bases not matched to a gene: 4. Germline loops: CDR1 ENHRY, CDR2 SYGVKD. The CDR3, as DNA: TGTGCCATCAGGTCGGGACTAGACACAGATACGCAGTATTTT. Its protein product is CAIRSGLDTDTQYF.

This chain connects TRBV5-4 to TRBJ2-5; 15 nucleotides align to TRBD2. The CDR3 covers 17 residues. Germline CDR1 SGHNT, CDR2 YYREEE (reference sequence). V was clipped by 4 bases and J by 7 bases; unmatched bases: 11. CDR3 nucleotides: TGTGCCAGCAGCCCCGAATGGACTAGCGGGAGGGCGGGGACCCAGTACTTC. Its translation: CASSPEWTSGRAGTQYF. The complete variable domain, with remaining parts taken from reference TRBV5-4 and TRBJ2-5, reads ETGVTQSPTHLIKTRGQQVTLRCSSQSGHNTVSWYQQALGQGPQFIFQYYREEENGRGNFPPRFSGLQFPNYSSELNVNALELDDSALYLCASSPEWTSGRAGTQYFGPGTRLLVL.

The chain has TRBV25-1 and TRBJ1-4, with D possibly being TRBD1 (6 bases). The CDR3 extends over 15 amino acids. Germline lookup yields CDR1 MGHDK and CDR2 SYGVNS. V dropped 2 bases and J dropped 10 bases, with 17 bases sitting between them. The CDR3 nucleotides are TGTGCCAGCAGTGAACGGACAGAAGGACCCTCAAAACTGTTTTTT. Its translation: CASSERTEGPSKLFF.

Written as DNA, the CDR3 is TGTGCCAGCAGCCCATTGAACACTGAAGCTTTCTTT. It encodes CASSPLNTEAFF. The chain carries TRBV11-2 and TRBJ1-1; D is unresolved. Trimming removed 5 bases at V and 0 bases at J, with 4 bases between. The CDR3 length is 12 residues. Germline values: CDR1 SGHAT, CDR2 FQNNGV.

This clone was counted ten times or more. V is TRBV5-1 and J is TRBJ2-7; tentative D call: TRBD2 (5 bases). This CDR3 has 12 residues. The ends were cut back, 2 bases at V and 4 bases at J, with 7 bases in the middle. Germline V gene data show CDR1 as SGHRS and CDR2 as YFSETQ. CDR3 protein: CASSFSGYEQYF. In DNA form, the CDR3 reads TGCGCCAGCAGCTTTTCGGGGTACGAGCAGTACTTC.

This clone was counted between two and nine times. The chain uses TRBV4-3 and TRBJ2-5; a weak D match, TRBD2 (7 bases). The CDR3 is made up of 15 amino acids. V was cut by 3 bases and J by 5 bases, with 16 bases left in between. The germline gives CDR1 LGHNA, CDR2 YSLEER. The CDR3 sequence: CASSHLRGGSETQYF. CDR3 DNA: TGCGCCAGCAGCCATCTCAGGGGAGGGAGTGAGACCCAGTACTTC.

This clone was detected once. The gene calls are TRBV10-3 and TRBJ1-2; D may be TRBD1 (6 bases). The CDR3 contains 14 residues. Germline CDR1 is ENHRY and CDR2 is SYGVKD. V was pared by 0 bases and J by 8 bases, with 13 bases between. This CDR3 is CAISESRGQRGYTF. The CDR3 region has the DNA TGTGCCATCAGTGAGTCCAGGGGCCAACGGGGCTACACCTTC.

V and J are TRBV5-5 and TRBJ2-7; D remains ambiguous. V lost 4 bases to trimming and J lost 1 base, with 3 bases between them. Germline V gene sequence: CDR1 SGHKS, CDR2 YYEKEE (reference sequence). The CDR3 loop spans 11 amino acids. The CDR3 reads CASSPSYEQYF. The CDR3 DNA is TGTGCCAGCAGCCCATCCTACGAGCAGTACTTC.

This clone was detected only once. J is TRBJ2-5 and V is TRBV15, with a tentative D call TRBD1 (6 bases). Germline V gene sequence: CDR1 LNHNV, CDR2 YYDKDF (reference sequence). V lost 0 bases and J lost 2, with 16 bases in between. The CDR3 runs to 17 residues. The chain's CDR3 is CATSRDQVQGWQETQYF. The CDR3, as DNA: TGTGCCACCAGCAGAGATCAGGTACAGGGTTGGCAAGAGACCCAGTACTTC. Supplemented by reference TRBV15 and TRBJ2-5, the full variable domain reads DAMVIQNPRYQVTQFGKPVTLSCSQTLNHNVMYWYQQKSSQAPKLLFHYYDKDFNNEADTPDNFQSRRPNTSFCFLDIRSPGLGDTAMYLCATSRDQVQGWQETQYFGPGTRLLVL.

In this sample, this clone turned up once. The chain joins TRBV6-2 or TRBV6-3 to TRBJ2-7; 7 bases fit TRBD2. Per germline, CDR1 MNHEY and CDR2 SVGEGT. The V and J ends lost 4 bases and 0 bases, in that order; junction bases with no gene match: 3. The CDR3 spans 14 residues. CDR3 bases: TGTGCCAGCAGTTTTGGACTAGGCTCCTACGAGCAGTACTTC. Protein sequence: CASSFGLGSYEQYF.

The V and J genes are TRBV12-5 and TRBJ2-7; possibly TRBD2 for D (5 bases). The CDR3 spans 15 residues. CDR1 and CDR2 from the germline V gene are LGHNT and FRNRAP. V lost 0 bases and J 1 base, leaving 10 bases between the germline ends. DNA for the CDR3: TGTGCTAGTGGTTTGGTAAGCGGACCGTCCTACGAGCAGTACTTC. This sequence encodes CASGLVSGPSYEQYF.

This clone was seen once. The chain combines TRBV11-3 with TRBJ2-7, with a weak D call TRBD1 (6 bases). The CDR3 loop spans 14 amino acids. The V gene's germline CDR1 is SGHNT and CDR2 YENEEA. Trimming cost V 0 bases and J 5 bases, with 11 bases left between them. The chain's CDR3 is CASSLDRGVDEQYF. In DNA form, the CDR3 reads TGTGCCAGCAGCTTAGACAGGGGCGTCGACGAGCAGTACTTC.

The CDR3 spells CATSRGTGRGTDTQYF. As DNA, the CDR3 is TGTGCCACCAGCAGAGGGACAGGACGCGGGACAGATACGCAGTATTTT. V usage is TRBV15 and J usage is TRBJ2-3, with 7 positions matching TRBD1. Germline trimming cut 1 base from V and 3 bases from J; bases unmatched to any gene: 7. The CDR3 has 16 amino acids. CDR1 is LNHNV and CDR2 is YYDKDF in the germline V gene (reference sequence).

The rearrangement links TRBV12-5 to TRBJ1-1; D is unresolved. CDR1 and CDR2 (germline): LGHNT, FRNRAP. The V and J ends lost 5 bases and 1 base respectively, with 8 bases between them. There are 13 residues in the CDR3. The CDR3 here is CASGLAWNTEAFF. The CDR3 DNA is TGTGCTAGTGGTCTAGCTTGGAACACTGAAGCTTTCTTT.

J is TRBJ2-1 and V is TRBV7-3, with D possibly matching TRBD1 (8 bases). This CDR3 region has 14 residues. CDR1 and CDR2 (germline): SGHTA, FQGTGA. Trimming stripped 5 bases from V and 2 bases from J, with 10 bases between. The CDR3 spells CASSTGGAYNEQFF. Written as DNA, the CDR3 is TGTGCCAGCAGCACAGGGGGGGCCTACAATGAGCAGTTCTTC.

The V gene is TRBV5-1, the J gene TRBJ1-3; 8 nucleotides match TRBD1. The CDR3 is 14 residues long. Germline V CDR1 and CDR2: SGHRS, YFSETQ. With V trimmed by 5 bases and J by 3 bases, 4 bases remained unmatched. CDR3 protein: CASRLTGVGNTIYF. In DNA, the CDR3 is TGCGCCAGCAGATTGACAGGGGTTGGAAACACCATATATTTT.

The V gene is TRBV4-1, the J gene TRBJ1-4; the match to TRBD1 covers 7 bases. The CDR3 runs 16 residues. CDR1 MGHRA and CDR2 YSYEKL come from the germline V gene. Losses at the gene ends were 5 bases for V and 1 base for J; bases not matched to a gene: 7. The CDR3 DNA reads TGCGCCAGCAGCTTACACCGACAGGGAACTAATGAAAAACTGTTTTTT. As protein: CASSLHRQGTNEKLFF.

The chain joins TRBV11-2 to TRBJ2-7; D call uncertain. This CDR3 has 13 amino acids. V lost 4 bases to trimming and J lost 1 base, with 8 bases between them. The germline V gene has CDR1 SGHAT and CDR2 FQNNGV. CDR3 residues: CASSSPGSYEQYF. Written as DNA, the CDR3 is TGTGCCAGCAGCTCCCCCGGTTCCTACGAGCAGTACTTC.

The rearrangement uses TRBV5-1 and TRBJ2-5, with TRBD1 identical over 8 bases. The trim removed 4 bases at V and 5 bases at J, leaving 7 bases unmatched. Germline V lookup: CDR1 SGHRS, CDR2 YFSETQ. The CDR3 consists of 14 residues. CDR3 bases: TGCGCCAGCAGCCCAAGGACAGGGTCGGAGACCCAGTACTTC. It codes for CASSPRTGSETQYF.

This chain connects TRBV5-1 to TRBJ2-7, with 11 bases aligning to TRBD1. CDR1 and CDR2 from the germline V gene are SGHRS and YFSETQ. Unmatched junction bases numbered 5, after V lost 4 bases and J lost 2 bases. There are 15 residues in the CDR3. The CDR3 DNA is TGCGCCAGCAGCCCGGGGACAGGGGGTCCCTACGAGCAGTACTTC. Translation gives CASSPGTGGPYEQYF.

V and J are TRBV5-4 and TRBJ2-3; D unclear. This CDR3 spans 13 amino acids. The V gene's germline CDR1 is SGHNT and CDR2 YYREEE (reference sequence). V lost 2 bases, J lost 4 bases, and 8 bases lay in between. The CDR3 protein is CASSFGVADTQYF. CDR3 DNA: TGTGCCAGCAGCTTCGGTGTCGCAGATACGCAGTATTTT.

The V and J genes are TRBV28 and TRBJ2-1; D is perhaps TRBD2 (5 bases). CDR1 is MDHEN and CDR2 is SYDVKM in the germline V gene. The germline V and J ends were trimmed by 7 bases and 0 bases, with 16 bases remaining between them. There are 16 residues in the CDR3. CDR3 DNA sequence: TGTGCCAGCATCATGGGCGGGTCGGGCTCCTACAATGAGCAGTTCTTC. Translation gives CASIMGGSGSYNEQFF. Variable domain in full (rest from reference TRBV28 and TRBJ2-1): DVKVTQSSRYLVKRTGEKVFLECVQDMDHENMFWYRQDPGLGLRLIYFSYDVKMKEKGDIPEGYSVSREKKERFSLILESASTNQTSMYLCASIMGGSGSYNEQFFGPGTRLTVL.

This clone was seen only a few times. This sequence joins TRBV7-8 and TRBJ2-5, with 8 positions matching TRBD1. Germline-derived CDR1 and CDR2 are SGHVS and FQNEAQ. J was trimmed by 5 bases and V by 5 bases; bases with no gene match: 4. The CDR3 sequence is 13 residues long. The CDR3, as DNA: TGTGCCAGCAGCGGACAGGGTATCGAGACCCAGTACTTC. It encodes CASSGQGIETQYF.

This clone occurred once. This chain connects TRBV10-3 to TRBJ2-7; D ambiguous. This CDR3 spans 13 amino acids. CDR1 ENHRY and CDR2 SYGVKD come from the germline V gene. Trimming removed 11 bases from V and 0 bases from J, with 14 bases in between. The DNA of the CDR3 is TGTGCCGTCGAGGCCTCGAGCTCCTACGAGCAGTACTTC. This sequence encodes CAVEASSSYEQYF.

This clone was counted once. The chain is built from TRBV29-1 and TRBJ1-5; 8 bases are a match to TRBD1. CDR1 and CDR2 (germline): SQVTM, ANQGSEA. This CDR3 region has 15 residues. V lost 7 bases, J lost 10 bases, and 18 bases stayed unmatched. CDR3 nucleotides: TGCAGCGCTGCCCAAGGGACAGGCCAAACTTTTCCCCAGCATTTT. It codes for CSAAQGTGQTFPQHF. Together with reference TRBV29-1 and TRBJ1-5, the CDR3 gives the full variable domain: SAVISQKPSRDICQRGTSLTIQCQVDSQVTMMFWYRQQPGQSLTLIATANQGSEATYESGFVIDKFPISRPNLTFSTLTVSNMSPEDSSIYLCSAAQGTGQTFPQHFGDGTRLSIL.

This clone has only a few counts. This chain links TRBV28 with TRBJ1-5, with D maybe TRBD1 (5 bases). CDR3 size: 15 residues. Germline assignment: CDR1 MDHEN and CDR2 SYDVKM. The V gene lost 6 bases and the J gene lost 5 bases, with 17 bases spanning the gap. The CDR3 spells CASRPQGLQDQPQHF. The CDR3 DNA follows: TGTGCCAGCAGGCCTCAGGGATTACAGGATCAGCCCCAGCATTTT.

The chain combines TRBV27 with TRBJ2-1; tentatively, D is TRBD2 (6 bases). Germline V gene sequence: CDR1 MNHEY, CDR2 SMNVEV (reference sequence). This CDR3 spans 15 amino acids. V was shortened by 5 bases and J by 4 bases, with 15 bases between the two germline ends. DNA for the CDR3: TGTGCCAGCAGTCTTAGACCCGCGGGATACAATGAGCAGTTCTTC. Translated, it gives CASSLRPAGYNEQFF.

The chain joins TRBV7-2 to TRBJ2-1, with a weak D call TRBD1 (5 bases). The length of the CDR3 is 14 residues. Deletions cut 5 bases from V and 6 bases from J, with 14 bases between. The V gene's germline CDR1 is SGHTA and CDR2 FQGNSA. The CDR3: CASSPRWGGNEQFF. CDR3 DNA: TGTGCCAGCAGCCCCCGTTGGGGCGGCAATGAGCAGTTCTTC.

This chain joins TRBV6-2 or TRBV6-3 and TRBJ2-7; a possible D gene is TRBD1 (5 bases). The CDR3 covers 16 residues. Germline assignment: CDR1 MNHEY and CDR2 SVGEGT. V lost 4 bases, J lost 7 bases, and 23 bases lay in between. CDR3 coding DNA: TGTGCCAGCAGTTCGATTAGGGGCCCCGGAACGAGGGAGCAGTACTTC. Amino acids: CASSSIRGPGTREQYF.

This chain connects TRBV27 to TRBJ2-6; TRBD2 might be the D (6 bases). This CDR3 is built from 16 residues. Germline CDR1 is MNHEY and CDR2 is SMNVEV (reference sequence). Trimming left V 7 bases short and J 1 base short, with 14 bases between. Written as DNA, the CDR3 is TGTGCCAGCACCGGGAGATTGGGGTCTGGGGCCAACGTCCTGACTTTC. It codes for CASTGRLGSGANVLTF.